Each of the 20 T cell receptor beta chains below was sequenced from the same sample in a study of lymphopenia after photon versus proton radiotherapy (dated by TCRdb to about 2019). Library method: the immunoSEQ multiplex PCR assay. The table was pulled from immuneACCESS by TCRdb, which kept in-frame rearrangements only. Such tables lose some clones; where checked, under half of the loss comes from unresolved V genes, and the rest has no known cause. This sample has 20,000 to 25,000 clones in its table, and around 85% of those were observed once. The top ten clones comprise 18% of the sample. The specimen comprised peripheral blood, sampled from a patient treated with photon-based radiotherapy. The receptor set was obtained from a man between 60 and 75 years old with pancreatic cancer.

V is TRBV30 and J is TRBJ1-2, with no clear D. The CDR3 is 13 residues long. The germline V gene encodes CDR1 GTSNPN and CDR2 SVGIG (reference sequence). Trimming left V 3 bases short and J 4 bases short, with 12 bases between. The CDR3 region has the DNA TGTGCCTGGAGCGACCCCTGGACCTATGGCTACACCTTC. Translating it yields CAWSDPWTYGYTF.

The gene calls are TRBV6-6 and TRBJ2-1; the D gene is possibly TRBD2 (5 bases). Germline CDR1 is MNHNY and CDR2 is SVGAGI (reference sequence). The CDR3 is 13 residues long. V lost 5 bases and J lost 8, with 13 bases in between. Here the CDR3 DNA reads TGTGCCAGCAGTCCCGACGGGGTGCATGAGCAGTTCTTC. Protein product: CASSPDGVHEQFF.

This clone was detected only once. This chain connects TRBV4-1 to TRBJ2-7; D gene ambiguous. From germline, CDR1 is MGHRA and CDR2 YSYEKL. The CDR3 covers 13 residues. The ends were cut back, 4 bases at V and 0 bases at J, with 7 bases in the middle. DNA of the CDR3: TGCGCCAGCAGCCTGGCCGGCTCCTACGAGCAGTACTTC. Translated, it gives CASSLAGSYEQYF.

The chain couples TRBV7-9 to TRBJ1-1; D gene unclear. V lost 5 bases, J lost 5 bases, and 6 bases lay in between. Germline V CDR1 and CDR2: SEHNR, FQNEAQ (reference sequence). The CDR3 loop spans 11 amino acids. CDR3 bases: TGTGCCAGCAGCCCCGAGACTGAAGCTTTCTTT. It is translated as CASSPETEAFF.

V and J are TRBV5-1 and TRBJ2-1; no clear D. Looked up from germline, CDR1 is SGHRS and CDR2 is YFSETQ. Trimming removed 0 bases from V and 2 bases from J, with 21 bases in between. The CDR3 is made up of 19 amino acids. The chain's CDR3 is CASSLGPLLPRIAYNEQFF. The CDR3, as DNA: TGCGCCAGCAGCTTGGGCCCTCTGCTTCCGCGGATAGCCTACAATGAGCAGTTCTTC. Together with reference TRBV5-1 and TRBJ2-1, the CDR3 gives the full variable domain: KAGVTQTPRYLIKTRGQQVTLSCSPISGHRSVSWYQQTPGQGLQFLFEYFSETQRNKGNFPGRFSGRQFSNSRSEMNVSTLELGDSALYLCASSLGPLLPRIAYNEQFFGPGTRLTVL.

Details on this clone: This sample also contains other DNA sequences that code for the same CDR3. This chain uses TRBV7-2 with TRBJ1-1; unclear D gene. This CDR3 contains 13 residues. The germline gives CDR1 SGHTA, CDR2 FQGNSA. Trimming pared 3 bases from V and 1 base from J, leaving 6 bases between. The CDR3 loop reads CASSFQRNTEAFF. In DNA, the CDR3 is TGTGCCAGCAGCTTCCAGAGGAACACTGAAGCTTTCTTT.

V is TRBV18 and J is TRBJ2-2; tentatively, D is TRBD1 (7 bases). Germline assignment: CDR1 KGHSH and CDR2 LQKENI. CDR3 length: 15 residues. Trimming took 6 bases from V and 1 from J, leaving 12 bases between them. DNA for the CDR3: TGTGCCAGCTCGCGGGACAGTCTGAACACCGGGGAGCTGTTTTTT. It is translated as CASSRDSLNTGELFF. Based on the CDR3 plus reference TRBV18 and TRBJ2-2, the full variable domain is NAGVMQNPRHLVRRRGQEARLRCSPMKGHSHVYWYRQLPEEGLKFMVYLQKENIIDESGMPKERFSAEFPKEGPSILRIQQVVRGDSAAYFCASSRDSLNTGELFFGEGSRLTVL.

The J gene is TRBJ2-3, the V gene TRBV13; 7 bases line up with TRBD1. From germline, CDR1 is PRHDT and CDR2 FYEKMQ (reference sequence). The V segment lost 5 bases and the J segment 2 bases; nucleotides outside the gene matches: 13. The CDR3 covers 17 residues. The CDR3, as DNA: TGTGCCAGCAGCACCAGACAGGGCCCCTTTGTCACAGATACGCAGTATTTT. As protein: CASSTRQGPFVTDTQYF.

The rearrangement joins TRBV9 to TRBJ2-7; maybe TRBD2 (6 bases). Trimming pared 1 base from V and 7 bases from J, leaving 18 bases between. The CDR3 runs to 15 residues. CDR1 is SGDLS, CDR2 YYNGEE, per germline. CDR3 nucleotides: TGTGCCAGCAGCGTAATGAGCGGGCCCTCCTGGGAGCAGTACTTC. This encodes CASSVMSGPSWEQYF.

J is TRBJ1-5 and V is TRBV19; D ambiguous. The CDR3 extends over 14 amino acids. The germline CDR1 and CDR2 sequences are LNHDA and SQIVND (reference sequence). V was trimmed by 2 bases and J by 1 base, leaving 6 bases between them. The CDR3 sequence: CASSISESNQPQHF. The CDR3 DNA reads TGTGCCAGTAGTATATCAGAGAGCAATCAGCCCCAGCATTTT.

The V and J genes are TRBV19 and TRBJ1-1; D not resolved. CDR1 and CDR2 (germline): LNHDA, SQIVND (reference sequence). The CDR3 loop spans 11 amino acids. Deletions cut 6 bases from V and 1 base from J, with 3 bases between. The CDR3 is CASRRNTEAFF. The CDR3 nucleotides are TGTGCCAGTAGAAGGAACACTGAAGCTTTCTTT. Drawing the rest from reference TRBV19 and TRBJ1-1, the complete variable domain is DGGITQSPKYLFRKEGQNVTLSCEQNLNHDAMYWYRQDPGQGLRLIYYSQIVNDFQKGDIAEGYSVSREKKESFPLTVTSAQKNPTAFYLCASRRNTEAFFGQGTRLTVV.

CDR3 region: CASSEGSTGTAPQETQYF. In DNA form, the CDR3 reads TGCGCCAGCAGTGAGGGTTCGACGGGAACGGCCCCACAAGAGACCCAGTACTTC. V gene TRBV10-1 combines with J gene TRBJ2-5; D is perhaps TRBD2 (5 bases). V dropped 2 bases and J dropped 2 bases, with 21 bases sitting between them. This CDR3 has 18 residues. From germline, CDR1 is WNHNN and CDR2 SYGVQD (reference sequence).

The chain is built from TRBV29-1 and TRBJ2-3; D not resolved. Trimming took 4 bases from V and 0 from J, leaving 11 bases between them. The CDR3 runs to 14 residues. The germline V gene encodes CDR1 SQVTM and CDR2 ANQGSEA. The DNA for the CDR3 is TGCAGCGTTGCCGAGCTGGGCAGCACAGATACGCAGTATTTT. Protein: CSVAELGSTDTQYF.

In its sample, this clone was seen once. This chain connects TRBV11-2 to TRBJ1-4; D remains ambiguous. The CDR3 totals 18 residues. V dropped 5 bases and J dropped 3 bases, with 22 bases sitting between them. Germline CDR1 and CDR2: SGHAT and FQNNGV. As DNA, the CDR3 is TGTGCCAGCAGCCGAAATCAACTTGTACAGCGACCTAATGAAAAACTGTTTTTT. It is translated as CASSRNQLVQRPNEKLFF.

The rearrangement uses TRBV6-1 and TRBJ2-5; 7 nucleotides align to TRBD1. CDR3 length: 14 amino acids. J lost 2 bases, V lost 10 bases, and 10 bases had no gene match. Germline V gene sequence: CDR1 MNHNS, CDR2 SASEGT. CDR3 sequence (DNA): TGTGCCATCGGGATGGGACAGCATCAAGAGACCCAGTACTTC. This sequence encodes CAIGMGQHQETQYF.

In the case of this clone: This CDR3 is also generated by other DNA sequences in the sample. CDR3 in amino acids: CASSASGSLGGGGQPQHF. The CDR3 DNA is TGTGCCAGCAGCGCCTCGGGCTCGTTGGGGGGAGGGGGTCAGCCCCAGCATTTT. The J gene is TRBJ1-5, the V gene TRBV2; the D gene is possibly TRBD1 (6 bases). The CDR3 runs 18 residues. The V and J ends lost 6 bases and 6 bases respectively, with 27 bases between them. Germline V gene lookup returns CDR1 SNHLY and CDR2 FYNNEI. Based on the CDR3 plus reference TRBV2 and TRBJ1-5, the full variable domain is EPEVTQTPSHQVTQMGQEVILRCVPISNHLYFYWYRQILGQKVEFLVSFYNNEISEKSEIFDDQFSVERPDGSNFTLKIRSTKLEDSAMYFCASSASGSLGGGGQPQHFGDGTRLSIL.

The table lists this clone with a few counts. This sequence joins TRBV7-9 and TRBJ1-2; D not resolved. The CDR3 runs 14 residues. From germline, CDR1 is SEHNR and CDR2 FQNEAQ (reference sequence). V gave up 1 base and J gave up 8 bases, with 14 bases separating them. The CDR3 protein is CASSLVITARGYTF. CDR3 bases: TGTGCCAGCAGCTTAGTGATTACAGCCCGCGGCTACACCTTC.

V gene TRBV5-4 combines with J gene TRBJ1-1; 7 bases fit TRBD1. Per the germline V gene, CDR1 is SGHNT and CDR2 is YYREEE (reference sequence). This CDR3 has 14 amino acids. V lost 4 bases, J lost 4 bases, and 7 bases stayed unmatched. CDR3 loop: CASSIGQAGTEAFF. DNA for the CDR3: TGTGCCAGCAGCATCGGACAGGCGGGCACTGAAGCTTTCTTT.

The chain is built from TRBV6-5 and TRBJ1-5, with 8 bases lining up with TRBD1. Germline loops: CDR1 MNHEY, CDR2 SVGAGI. This CDR3 has 15 residues. V was pared by 5 bases and J by 5 bases, with 8 bases of the junction left unmatched. CDR3 DNA: TGTGCCAGCAGTCGACAGGGGATAATAGATCAGCCCCAGCATTTT. This encodes CASSRQGIIDQPQHF.

The V gene is TRBV5-6, the J gene TRBJ1-2, with TRBD1 matching 10 bases. The CDR3 runs to 15 residues. Per germline, CDR1 SGHDT and CDR2 YYEEEE. J lost 6 bases, V lost 5 bases, and 10 bases had no gene match. The DNA of the CDR3 is TGTGCCAGCAGTAACCCGGGACAGGGGTCCAATGGCTACACCTTC. It codes for CASSNPGQGSNGYTF.